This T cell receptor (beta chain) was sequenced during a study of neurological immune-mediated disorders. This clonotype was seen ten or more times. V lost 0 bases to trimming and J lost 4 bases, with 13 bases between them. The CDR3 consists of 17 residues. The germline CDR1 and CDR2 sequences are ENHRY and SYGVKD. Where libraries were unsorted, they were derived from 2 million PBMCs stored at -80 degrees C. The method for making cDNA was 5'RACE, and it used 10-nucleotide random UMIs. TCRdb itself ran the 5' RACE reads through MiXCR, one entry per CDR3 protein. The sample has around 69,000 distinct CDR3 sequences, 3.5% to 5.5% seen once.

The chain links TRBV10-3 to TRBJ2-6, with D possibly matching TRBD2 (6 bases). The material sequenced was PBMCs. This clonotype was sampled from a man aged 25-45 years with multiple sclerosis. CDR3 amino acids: CAISESTAGAGANVLTF. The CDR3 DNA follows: TGTGCCATCAGTGAGTCAACAGCGGGTGCAGGGGCCAACGTCCTGACTTTC.